This is a list of T cell receptor beta chains from one sample in a study of shared clonotypes between healthy human individuals. The protocol was immunoSEQ multiplex PCR, while the TCRdb copy is restricted to in-frame clones and leaves out a portion. The table shows more than 550,000 clones, with roughly nine tenths occurring only once. The sequencing sample was made of naive CD8+ T cells sorted from blood. The origin of the receptors is a man aged 30-40 years in good health. The CDR3 runs from the conserved cysteine through the conserved F or W. Each record gives: V gene, clone size, D gene, J gene, CDR3 protein, CDR3 DNA. The D gene is left open where the match is weak. Clone size is shown for a subset of rows, as once, few, many or a class of expanded clone.

v_call: TRBV5-6; clone_size: NA; d_call: NA; j_call: TRBJ2-2; cdr3_aa: CASKETNTGELFF; cdr3_nt: TGTGCCAGCAAGGAGACGAACACCGGGGAGCTGTTTTTT
v_call: TRBV6-1; clone_size: NA; d_call: TRBD1; j_call: TRBJ2-3; cdr3_aa: CASSGGGQGHRDTQYF; cdr3_nt: TGTGCCAGCAGTGGAGGGGGACAGGGCCACAGAGATACGCAGTATTTT
v_call: TRBV4-1; clone_size: few; d_call: NA; j_call: TRBJ2-2; cdr3_aa: CASSHPIAVPGTGELFF; cdr3_nt: TGCGCCAGCAGCCATCCCATAGCGGTCCCGGGGACCGGGGAGCTGTTTTTT
v_call: TRBV11-2; clone_size: NA; d_call: TRBD2; j_call: TRBJ2-5; cdr3_aa: CASSLGGTSGRQETQYF; cdr3_nt: TGTGCCAGCAGCTTAGGCGGGACTAGCGGACGCCAAGAGACCCAGTACTTC
v_call: TRBV14; clone_size: NA; d_call: TRBD1; j_call: TRBJ2-2; cdr3_aa: CASSLGQPRTGELFF; cdr3_nt: TGTGCCAGCAGCCTGGGACAGCCGAGAACCGGGGAGCTGTTTTTT
v_call: TRBV5-1; clone_size: NA; d_call: TRBD2; j_call: TRBJ2-2; cdr3_aa: CASSLRTSDTPGPGELFF; cdr3_nt: TGCGCCAGCAGCTTAAGGACTAGCGACACCCCCGGCCCCGGGGAGCTGTTTTTT
v_call: TRBV14; clone_size: NA; d_call: TRBD1; j_call: TRBJ2-2; cdr3_aa: CASSVRDRATTGELFF; cdr3_nt: TGTGCCAGCAGCGTCCGGGACAGGGCGACCACCGGGGAGCTGTTTTTT
v_call: TRBV7-9; clone_size: NA; d_call: TRBD1; j_call: TRBJ1-2; cdr3_aa: CASSEPDRGPTNYGYTF; cdr3_nt: TGTGCCAGCAGCGAACCGGACAGGGGGCCGACTAACTATGGCTACACCTTC
v_call: TRBV4-3; clone_size: NA; d_call: TRBD2; j_call: TRBJ2-7; cdr3_aa: CASSQAGLAGETYEQYF; cdr3_nt: TGCGCCAGCAGCCAAGCGGGACTAGCGGGAGAAACTTACGAGCAGTACTTC
v_call: TRBV5-4; clone_size: NA; d_call: NA; j_call: TRBJ2-1; cdr3_aa: CASSAGVSQGLGDNEQFF; cdr3_nt: TGTGCCAGCAGCGCTGGGGTATCGCAGGGGCTCGGGGACAATGAGCAGTTCTTC
v_call: TRBV29-1; clone_size: NA; d_call: NA; j_call: TRBJ2-5; cdr3_aa: CSVESGPLGETQYF; cdr3_nt: TGCAGCGTTGAGTCAGGCCCCCTGGGAGAGACCCAGTACTTC
v_call: TRBV28; clone_size: NA; d_call: TRBD1; j_call: TRBJ1-4; cdr3_aa: CASSGNEGQFRLNEKLFF; cdr3_nt: TGTGCCAGCAGTGGAAATGAGGGACAGTTCCGCCTAAATGAAAAACTGTTTTTT
v_call: TRBV2; clone_size: NA; d_call: TRBD2; j_call: TRBJ2-7; cdr3_aa: CASRGTSGRYEQYF; cdr3_nt: TGTGCCAGCAGGGGGACTAGCGGGAGGTACGAGCAGTACTTC
v_call: TRBV5-6; clone_size: NA; d_call: NA; j_call: TRBJ1-5; cdr3_aa: CASSSGGGAGQPQHF; cdr3_nt: TGTGCCAGCAGCTCTGGTGGGGGGGCGGGTCAGCCCCAGCATTTT
v_call: TRBV14; clone_size: NA; d_call: NA; j_call: TRBJ2-7; cdr3_aa: CASSQRQDGSYEQYF; cdr3_nt: TGTGCCAGCAGCCAACGACAGGACGGCTCCTACGAGCAGTACTTC
v_call: TRBV7-9; clone_size: NA; d_call: TRBD2; j_call: TRBJ2-1; cdr3_aa: CASSLAGTSHNEQFF; cdr3_nt: TGTGCCAGCAGCCTAGCCGGGACTAGCCACAATGAGCAGTTCTTC